Listed here is a single T cell receptor (beta chain). Primers used in a second PCR of roughly 7 to 12 cycles were a sample-barcoded 5' primer and a J-beta primer mix. TCRdb used MiXCR to reprocess the 5' RACE reads, holding one entry per CDR3 protein. Of some 890,000 distinct CDR3 sequences listed, 25% to 30% are singletons. This entry comes from a study of blood T cells in healthy people across ages. Trimming shortened V by 4 bases and J by 0 bases, and 10 bases separated the two germline ends. Per the germline V gene, CDR1 is DFQATT and CDR2 is SNEGSKA (reference sequence). The length of the CDR3 is 14 residues. The sample was also linked to a second study, of T cells of mothers and their children. That paper states: Unrelated mother-child pairs always had slightly, but never significantly, lower normalized overlap than related pairs.

The receptor comes from a woman aged 40 to 55 in good health. Sequencing was carried out using blood. The chain has TRBV20-1 and TRBJ2-4; no firm D call. The CDR3 nucleotides read TGCAGTGCTACTGACCCGGGAGCCAAAAACATTCAGTACTTC. Amino acid sequence: CSATDPGAKNIQYF.